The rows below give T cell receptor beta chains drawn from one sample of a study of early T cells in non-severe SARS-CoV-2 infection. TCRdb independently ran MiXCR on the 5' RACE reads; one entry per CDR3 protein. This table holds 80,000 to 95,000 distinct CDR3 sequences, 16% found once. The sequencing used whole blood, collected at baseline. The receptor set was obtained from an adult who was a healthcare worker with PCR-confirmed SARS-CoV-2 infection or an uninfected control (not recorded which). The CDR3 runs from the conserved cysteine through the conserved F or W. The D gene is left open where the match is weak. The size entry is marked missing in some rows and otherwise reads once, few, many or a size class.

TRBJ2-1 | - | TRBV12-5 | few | CASSSSPRLRPHEQFF | TGTGCTAGTAGTAGTAGTCCCCGGCTCAGACCCCATGAGCAGTTCTTC
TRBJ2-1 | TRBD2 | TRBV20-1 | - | CSTKAGVGYNEQFF | TGCAGTACCAAAGCGGGAGTCGGGTACAATGAGCAGTTCTTC
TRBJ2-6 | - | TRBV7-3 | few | CASSRSGANVLTF | TGTGCCAGCAGCCGGTCTGGGGCCAACGTCCTGACTTTC
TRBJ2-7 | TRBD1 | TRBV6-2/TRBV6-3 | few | CASSNRPGTADFYEQYF | TGTGCCAGCAGTAACCGACCCGGGACAGCCGATTTCTACGAGCAGTACTTC
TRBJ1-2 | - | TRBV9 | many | CASSLPQYGYTF | TGTGCCAGCAGCCTACCCCAATATGGCTACACCTTC
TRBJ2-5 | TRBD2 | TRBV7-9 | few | CASSPHGGQETQYF | TGTGCCAGCAGCCCCCACGGGGGGCAAGAGACCCAGTACTTC
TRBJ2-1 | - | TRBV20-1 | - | CSAPRQPEQFF | TGCAGTGCCCCAAGACAGCCCGAGCAGTTCTTC
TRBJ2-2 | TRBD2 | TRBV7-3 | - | CASSLGPTSGRSTGELFF | TGTGCCAGCAGCTTAGGTCCAACTAGCGGGAGATCCACCGGGGAGCTGTTTTTT
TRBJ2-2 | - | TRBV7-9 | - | CASSFTGSGELFF | TGTGCCAGCAGCTTTACAGGGAGCGGGGAGCTGTTTTTT
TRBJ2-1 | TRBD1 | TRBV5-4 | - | CASSSDRVFEQFF | TGTGCCAGCAGCTCGGACAGGGTTTTTGAGCAGTTCTTC
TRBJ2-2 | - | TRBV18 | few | CASSPPNRAAGNTGELFF | TGTGCCAGCTCACCACCAAATAGGGCGGCGGGAAACACCGGGGAGCTGTTTTTT
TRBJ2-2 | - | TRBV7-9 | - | CATKEAEGSGELFF | TGTGCCACCAAGGAGGCGGAGGGTTCCGGGGAGCTGTTTTTT
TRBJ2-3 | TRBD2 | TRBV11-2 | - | CASSERLAGGGDTQYF | TGTGCCAGCAGCGAGAGACTAGCGGGAGGGGGAGATACGCAGTATTTT
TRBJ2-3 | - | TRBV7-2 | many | CASSSERSDTQYF | TGTGCCAGCAGCTCCGAGAGGTCAGATACGCAGTATTTT
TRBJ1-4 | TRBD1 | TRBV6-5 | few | CASSFPGGEKLFF | TGTGCCAGCAGTTTTCCAGGGGGTGAAAAACTGTTTTTT
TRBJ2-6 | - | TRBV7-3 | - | CASSPQAASGANVLTF | TGTGCCAGCAGCCCCCAGGCGGCCTCTGGGGCCAACGTCCTGACTTTC
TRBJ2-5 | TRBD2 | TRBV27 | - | CASSRGVQWGETQYF | TGTGCCAGCAGTCGGGGGGTGCAGTGGGGTGAGACCCAGTACTTC
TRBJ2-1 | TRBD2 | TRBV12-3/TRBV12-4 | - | CASRRAGGSYNEQFF | TGTGCCAGCAGGAGAGCGGGAGGATCCTACAATGAGCAGTTCTTC
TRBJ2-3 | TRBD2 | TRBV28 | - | CASSSTGLAGVLRDTQYF | TGTGCCAGCAGTTCCACCGGACTAGCGGGAGTTCTGAGGGATACGCAGTATTTT
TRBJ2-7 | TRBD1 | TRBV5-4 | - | CASSPRQGPAYEQYF | TGTGCCAGCAGCCCCAGACAGGGTCCGGCCTACGAGCAGTACTTC
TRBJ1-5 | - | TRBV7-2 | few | CASSLVEGPQHF | TGTGCCAGCAGCTTAGTGGAGGGGCCCCAGCATTTT
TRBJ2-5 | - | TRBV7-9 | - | CASSFHNSGQETQYF | TGTGCCAGCAGCTTTCATAACTCTGGTCAAGAGACCCAGTACTTC